This T cell receptor (beta chain) was identified during a study of monozygotic twins with inflammatory bowel disease. General study points: Among IBD patients, TCRbeta diversity (inverse Simpson) was lower than in healthy co-twins.

cDNA encoding TCRalpha and TCRbeta underwent two nested PCRs of approximately 16 and 10 cycles, each of which was followed by bead purification. Following a re-call of the 5' RACE reads, TCRdb has one entry per CDR3 protein and lacks DNA. The table for this sample gives about 300,000 distinct CDR3 sequences. To note about this clonotype: What it binds is not known.

Germline V gene data show CDR1 as SGHTA and CDR2 as FQGNSA. This CDR3 comprises 14 residues. Isolation of total RNA was performed on whole blood, with no prior T cell sorting. The TCR comes from a human donor with ulcerative colitis or Crohn's disease, or a healthy co-twin of an affected twin (not recorded which). The sequenced material came from blood. This sequence joins TRBV7-2 and TRBJ2-7; the D call of TRBD1 rests on TCRdb alone, since no DNA is present to check it. The CDR3 spells CASSGVGPPYEQYF.